These T cell receptor beta chains were read from a single sample in a study of cytomegalovirus exposure and HLA in healthy donors. Assay used: immunoSEQ multiplex PCR; TCRdb lists only in-frame clones, some missing. Recorded for this sample: some 150,000 clones. Sequences were obtained from PBMCs. These receptors came from a young woman in good health and CMV-seropositive. Each CDR3 is given with its conserved first and last residue. The D gene is left open where the match is weak.

TRBJ2-2	TRBD2	TRBV5-1	TGCGCCAGCCTAGCGGGGGCAAACACCGGGGAGCTGTTTTTT	CASLAGANTGELFF
TRBJ2-4	-	TRBV6-1	TGTGCCAGCAGTGAAGGGCCAGGGCGCGCAAACATTCAGTACTTC	CASSEGPGRANIQYF
TRBJ1-4	TRBD1	TRBV4-3	TGCGCCAGCAGCCAAGATCAGGGGGCTCGGGAAAAACTGTTTTTT	CASSQDQGAREKLFF
TRBJ1-3	-	TRBV7-8	TGTGCCAGCACCAAACTCGGACAGTTTTACTCTGGAAACACCATATATTTT	CASTKLGQFYSGNTIYF
TRBJ2-4	-	TRBV21-1	TGTGCCAGCAGCAGCCACGGACGCAGGGACATTCAGTACTTC	CASSSHGRRDIQYF
TRBJ2-7	-	TRBV7-3	TGTGCCAGCAGCCCACAGGGAACCTACGAGCAGTACTTC	CASSPQGTYEQYF
TRBJ2-1	TRBD2	TRBV5-1	TGCGCCAGCACCGACCCGGGACTAGTATCGCAGTTCTTC	CASTDPGLVSQFF
TRBJ2-1	TRBD2	TRBV6-5	TGTGCCAGCCGCCTAGCGGGGGGTTACAATGAGCAGTTCTTC	CASRLAGGYNEQFF
TRBJ2-1	-	TRBV7-9	TGTGCCAGCAGTCTACAATTCGGGGGCTCCTACAATGAGCAGTTCTTC	CASSLQFGGSYNEQFF
TRBJ2-7	TRBD2	TRBV19	TGTGCCAGTAGTATAGAAGCGGGAGGGCCTTACGAGCAGTACTTC	CASSIEAGGPYEQYF
TRBJ2-7	-	TRBV4-2	TGTGCCAGCAGCCAAGAGGGGTCTAGCGTCGAGCAGTACTTC	CASSQEGSSVEQYF
TRBJ2-2	TRBD1	TRBV6-1	TGTGCCAGCAGTGCCCCCCAGGGGGCGACCTACACCGGGGAGCTGTTTTTT	CASSAPQGATYTGELFF